This TCR beta chain was profiled in a study of T cells in Graves' hyperthyroidism and ophthalmopathy. The V segment lost 7 bases and the J segment 7 bases; nucleotides outside the gene matches: 19. The CDR3 covers 17 residues. In germline, CDR1 is SGHTS, CDR2 YDEGEE. This clonotype was observed many times. Hyperthyroidism of Graves' type that showed no ophthalmopathy progression within 18 months was stable. Each patient was aged 18 to 65 and had newly diagnosed hyperthyroidism of under 2 months' duration. Isolation of PBMCs was performed on around 9.4 ml fresh peripheral blood. RNA transcripts were the template for amplifying TCR beta CDR3 regions. A set of HTBI primers served as the primers for a first-round RT-PCR of the TCR CDR3. MiXCR was run by TCRdb on the multiplex PCR reads, yielding one entry per CDR3 protein. The sample consists of 95,000 to 110,000 distinct CDR3 sequences, 16% of them appearing once.

The source is a woman in her 50s with Graves' hyperthyroidism. This chain uses TRBV5-8 with TRBJ2-1; the match to TRBD2 covers 8 bases. The sample consisted of blood. CDR3 coding DNA: TGTGCCAGCCAAGCGGGGGCCGCTCGAGGTAGTGAGAATGAGCAGTTCTTC. It yields the protein CASQAGAARGSENEQFF.